This T cell receptor beta chain appears in the sequencing data of a study of neoadjuvant anti-PD-1 for oral cavity cancer. CDR1 is LNHDA, CDR2 SQIVND, per germline (reference sequence). This CDR3 is built from 14 residues. V was pared by 5 bases and J by 8 bases, with 6 bases of the junction left unmatched. To note about this clone: Its antigen is not known.

Study-wide findings and caveats: After neoadjuvant nivolumab, PBMC T cell clonality was significantly higher in non-responders than responders.

No culture or expansion preceded analysis of these blood cells. Assay: immunoSEQ multiplex PCR; the TCRdb copy retains only in-frame clones and omits some. The sample consists of over 13,000 clones, 70% of them appearing once. The TCR sequence derives from a person aged 35-79 years with oral cavity squamous cell carcinoma. The genes are TRBV19 and TRBJ2-1, with 10 bases fitting TRBD1. Sequenced material: PBMCs, taken before nivolumab (anti-PD-1) treatment. The CDR3 coding sequence is TGTGCCAGTAGTCGCCGACAGGGGGCGCATGAGCAGTTCTTC. It translates to CASSRRQGAHEQFF.